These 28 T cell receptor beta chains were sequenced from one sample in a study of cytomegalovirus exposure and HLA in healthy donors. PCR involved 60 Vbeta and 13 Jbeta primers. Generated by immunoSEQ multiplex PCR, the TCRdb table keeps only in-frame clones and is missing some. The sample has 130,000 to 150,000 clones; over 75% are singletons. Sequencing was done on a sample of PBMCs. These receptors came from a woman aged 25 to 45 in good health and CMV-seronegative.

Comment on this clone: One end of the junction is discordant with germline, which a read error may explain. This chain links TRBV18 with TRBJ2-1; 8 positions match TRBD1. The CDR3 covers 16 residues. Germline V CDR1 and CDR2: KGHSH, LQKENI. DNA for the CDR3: TGTGCCAGCTTACCATTTACTGGCAGGGGGCGAGGTGAGCAGTTCTTC. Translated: CASLPFTGRGRGEQFF.

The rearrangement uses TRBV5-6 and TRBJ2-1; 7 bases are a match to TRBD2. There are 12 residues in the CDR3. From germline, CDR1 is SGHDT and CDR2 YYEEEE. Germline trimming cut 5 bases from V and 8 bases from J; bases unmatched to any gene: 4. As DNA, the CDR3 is TGTGCCAGCAGTTATACTAGCGATGAGCAGTTCTTC. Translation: CASSYTSDEQFF. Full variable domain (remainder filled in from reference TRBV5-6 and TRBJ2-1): DAGVTQSPTHLIKTRGQQVTLRCSPKSGHDTVSWYQQALGQGPQFIFQYYEEEERQRGNFPDRFSGHQFPNYSSELNVNALLLGDSALYLCASSYTSDEQFFGPGTRLTVL.

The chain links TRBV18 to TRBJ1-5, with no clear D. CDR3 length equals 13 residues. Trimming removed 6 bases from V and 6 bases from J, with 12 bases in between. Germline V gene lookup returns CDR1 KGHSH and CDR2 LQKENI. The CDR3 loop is CASSGGFSQPQHF. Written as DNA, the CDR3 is TGTGCCAGCTCCGGAGGGTTTAGTCAGCCCCAGCATTTT. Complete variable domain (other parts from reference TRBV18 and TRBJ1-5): NAGVMQNPRHLVRRRGQEARLRCSPMKGHSHVYWYRQLPEEGLKFMVYLQKENIIDESGMPKERFSAEFPKEGPSILRIQQVVRGDSAAYFCASSGGFSQPQHFGDGTRLSIL.

The CDR3 spells CASSLILAHRSNRNTGELFF. CDR3 sequence (DNA): TGCGCCAGCAGCTTGATTCTAGCACATAGGTCTAATCGAAACACCGGGGAGCTGTTTTTT. V gene TRBV5-1 combines with J gene TRBJ2-2; D might be TRBD2 (5 bases). The CDR3 has 20 amino acids. Germline V gives CDR1 SGHRS, CDR2 YFSETQ. V gave up 1 base and J gave up 2 bases, with 24 bases separating them.

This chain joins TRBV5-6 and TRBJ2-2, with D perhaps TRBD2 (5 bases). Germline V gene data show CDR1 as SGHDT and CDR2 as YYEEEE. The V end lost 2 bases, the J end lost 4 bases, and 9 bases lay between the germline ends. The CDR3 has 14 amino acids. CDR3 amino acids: CASSLTGFTGELFF. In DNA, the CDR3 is TGTGCCAGCAGCTTAACGGGATTCACCGGGGAGCTGTTTTTT.

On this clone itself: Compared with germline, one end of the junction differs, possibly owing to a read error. CDR3: CSSSNAGQLRIHEQYF. The CDR3 nucleotides are TGTTCCAGCAGCAATGCGGGACAGCTTAGGATCCACGAGCAGTACTTC. This sequence joins TRBV7-9 and TRBJ2-7, with D possibly matching TRBD1 (7 bases). Germline loops: CDR1 SEHNR, CDR2 FQNEAQ (reference sequence). The CDR3 is 16 residues long.

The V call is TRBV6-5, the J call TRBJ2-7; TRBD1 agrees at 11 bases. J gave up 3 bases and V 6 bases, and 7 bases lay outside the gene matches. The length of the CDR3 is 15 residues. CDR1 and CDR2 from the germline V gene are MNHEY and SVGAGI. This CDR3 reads CASRISGTGGYEQYF. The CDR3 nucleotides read TGTGCCAGCAGAATCTCCGGGACAGGGGGCTACGAGCAGTACTTC.

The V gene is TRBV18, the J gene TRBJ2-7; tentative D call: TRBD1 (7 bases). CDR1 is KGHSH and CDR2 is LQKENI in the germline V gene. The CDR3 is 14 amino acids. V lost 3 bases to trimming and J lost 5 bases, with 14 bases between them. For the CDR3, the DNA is TGTGCCAGCTCACCTTCGCTCAGGGGGGACGAGCAGTACTTC. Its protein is CASSPSLRGDEQYF.

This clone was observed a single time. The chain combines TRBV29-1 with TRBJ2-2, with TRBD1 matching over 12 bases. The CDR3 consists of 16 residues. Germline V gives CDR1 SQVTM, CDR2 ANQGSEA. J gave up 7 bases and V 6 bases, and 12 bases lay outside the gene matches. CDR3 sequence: CSVIRDRGPTGGELFF. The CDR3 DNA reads TGCAGCGTGATCCGGGACAGGGGGCCCACCGGCGGGGAGCTGTTTTTT.

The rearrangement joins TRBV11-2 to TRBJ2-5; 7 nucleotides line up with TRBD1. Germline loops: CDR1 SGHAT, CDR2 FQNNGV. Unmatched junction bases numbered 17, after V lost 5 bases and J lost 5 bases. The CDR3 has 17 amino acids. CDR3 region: CASSPGQANLKWETQYF. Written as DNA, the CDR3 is TGTGCCAGCAGCCCCGGACAGGCCAACCTAAAATGGGAGACCCAGTACTTC. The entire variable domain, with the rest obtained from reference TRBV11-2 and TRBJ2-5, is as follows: EAGVAQSPRYKIIEKRQSVAFWCNPISGHATLYWYQQILGQGPKLLIQFQNNGVVDDSQLPKDRFSAERLKGVDSTLKIQPAKLEDSAVYLCASSPGQANLKWETQYFGPGTRLLVL.

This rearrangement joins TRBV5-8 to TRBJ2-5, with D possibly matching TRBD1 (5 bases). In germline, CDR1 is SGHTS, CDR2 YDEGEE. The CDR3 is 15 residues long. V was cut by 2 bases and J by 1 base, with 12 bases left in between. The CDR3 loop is CASSFGRAVQETQYF. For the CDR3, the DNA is TGTGCCAGCAGCTTCGGCAGGGCAGTCCAAGAGACCCAGTACTTC.

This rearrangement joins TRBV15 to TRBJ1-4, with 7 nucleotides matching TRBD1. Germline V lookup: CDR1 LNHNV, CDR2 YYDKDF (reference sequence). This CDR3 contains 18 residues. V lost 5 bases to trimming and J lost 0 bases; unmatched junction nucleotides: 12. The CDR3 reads CATSSRQGALATNEKLFF. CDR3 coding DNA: TGTGCCACCAGCTCCCGACAGGGAGCCCTCGCAACTAATGAAAAACTGTTTTTT.

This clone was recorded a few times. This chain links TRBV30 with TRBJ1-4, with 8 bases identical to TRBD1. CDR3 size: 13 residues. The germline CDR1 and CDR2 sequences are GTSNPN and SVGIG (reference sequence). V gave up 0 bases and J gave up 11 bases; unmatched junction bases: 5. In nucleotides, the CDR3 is TGTGCCTGGAGTGTACAGGGGGACGGGAAACTGTTTTTT. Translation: CAWSVQGDGKLFF.

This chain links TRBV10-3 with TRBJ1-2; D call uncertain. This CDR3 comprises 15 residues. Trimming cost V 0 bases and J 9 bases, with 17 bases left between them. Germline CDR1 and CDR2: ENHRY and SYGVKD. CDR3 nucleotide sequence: TGTGCCATCAGTGAGTCGGGAGGCGCGGAAGGTAGCTACACCTTC. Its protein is CAISESGGAEGSYTF.

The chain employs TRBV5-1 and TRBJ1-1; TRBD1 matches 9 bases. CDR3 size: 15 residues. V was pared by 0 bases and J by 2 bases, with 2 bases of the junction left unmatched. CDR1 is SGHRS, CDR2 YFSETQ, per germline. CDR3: CASSLDRGRNTEAFF. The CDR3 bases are TGCGCCAGCAGCTTGGACAGGGGGCGAAACACTGAAGCTTTCTTT.

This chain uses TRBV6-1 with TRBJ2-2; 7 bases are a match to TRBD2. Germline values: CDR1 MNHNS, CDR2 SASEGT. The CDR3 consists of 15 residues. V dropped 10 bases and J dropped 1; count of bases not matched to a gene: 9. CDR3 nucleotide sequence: TGTGCCACCCCAAGGACTAGATTGAACACCGGGGAGCTGTTTTTT. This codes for CATPRTRLNTGELFF.

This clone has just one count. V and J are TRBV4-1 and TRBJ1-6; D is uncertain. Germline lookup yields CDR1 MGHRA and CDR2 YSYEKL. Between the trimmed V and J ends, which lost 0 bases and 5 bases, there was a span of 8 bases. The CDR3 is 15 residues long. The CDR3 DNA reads TGCGCCAGCAGCCAAGATTGGCGGGATAATTCACCCCTCCACTTT. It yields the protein CASSQDWRDNSPLHF.

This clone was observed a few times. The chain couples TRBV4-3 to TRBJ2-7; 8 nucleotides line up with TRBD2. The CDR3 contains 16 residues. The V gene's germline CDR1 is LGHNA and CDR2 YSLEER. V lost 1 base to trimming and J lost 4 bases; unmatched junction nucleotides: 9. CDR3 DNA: TGCGCCAGCAGCCAAGGAAGGGCGGGGGGTTTGTACGAGCAGTACTTC. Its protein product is CASSQGRAGGLYEQYF.

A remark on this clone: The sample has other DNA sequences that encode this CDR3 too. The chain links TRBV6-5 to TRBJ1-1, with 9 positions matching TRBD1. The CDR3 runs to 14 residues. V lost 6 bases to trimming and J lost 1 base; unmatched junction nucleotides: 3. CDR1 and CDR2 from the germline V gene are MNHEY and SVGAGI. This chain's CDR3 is CASRPGQGNTEAFF. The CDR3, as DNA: TGTGCCAGCAGACCGGGACAGGGGAACACTGAAGCTTTCTTT.

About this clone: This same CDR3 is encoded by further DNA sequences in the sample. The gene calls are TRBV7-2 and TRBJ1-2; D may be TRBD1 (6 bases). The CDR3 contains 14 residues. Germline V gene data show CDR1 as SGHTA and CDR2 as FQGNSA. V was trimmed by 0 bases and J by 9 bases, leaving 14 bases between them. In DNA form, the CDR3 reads TGTGCCAGCAGCTTAGCAGCGGGGGGCGTTAGCTACACCTTC. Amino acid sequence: CASSLAAGGVSYTF.

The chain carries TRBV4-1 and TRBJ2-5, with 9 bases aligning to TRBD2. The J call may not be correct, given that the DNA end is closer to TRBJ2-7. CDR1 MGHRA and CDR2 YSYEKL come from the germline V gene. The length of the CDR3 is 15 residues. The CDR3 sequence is CASSFLAGDGNEQYF. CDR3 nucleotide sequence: TGCGCCAGCAGCTTTTTAGCGGGAGACGGAAACGAGCAGTACTTC.

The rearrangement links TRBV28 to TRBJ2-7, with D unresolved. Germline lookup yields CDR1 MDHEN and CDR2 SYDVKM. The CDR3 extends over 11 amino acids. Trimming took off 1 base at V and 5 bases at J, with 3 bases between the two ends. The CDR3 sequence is CASSLSDEQYF. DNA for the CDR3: TGTGCCAGCAGTTTATCCGACGAGCAGTACTTC.

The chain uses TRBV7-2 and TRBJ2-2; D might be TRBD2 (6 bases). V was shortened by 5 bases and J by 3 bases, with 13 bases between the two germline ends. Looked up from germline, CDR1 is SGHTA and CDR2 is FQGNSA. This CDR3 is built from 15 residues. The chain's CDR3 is CASSPPGLYTGELFF. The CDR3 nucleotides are TGTGCCAGCAGCCCGCCGGGACTTTACACCGGGGAGCTGTTTTTT. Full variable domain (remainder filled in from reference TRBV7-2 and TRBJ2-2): GAGVSQSPSNKVTEKGKDVELRCDPISGHTALYWYRQSLGQGLEFLIYFQGNSAPDKSGLPSDRFSAERTGGSVSTLTIQRTQQEDSAVYLCASSPPGLYTGELFFGEGSRLTVL.

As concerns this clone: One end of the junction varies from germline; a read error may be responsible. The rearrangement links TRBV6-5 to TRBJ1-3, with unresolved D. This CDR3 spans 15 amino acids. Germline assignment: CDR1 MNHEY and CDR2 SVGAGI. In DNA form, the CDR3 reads TGTGCCAGCAGTCACTCGGGAGACTCTGGAAACACCATATATTTT. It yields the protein CASSHSGDSGNTIYF.

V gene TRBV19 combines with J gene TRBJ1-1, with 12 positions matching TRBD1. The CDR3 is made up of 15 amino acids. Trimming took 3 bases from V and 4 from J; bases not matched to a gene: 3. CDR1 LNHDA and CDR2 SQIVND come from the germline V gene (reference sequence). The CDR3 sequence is CASSMRDRGLTEAFF. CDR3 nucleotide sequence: TGTGCCAGTAGTATGCGGGACAGGGGGCTCACTGAAGCTTTCTTT.

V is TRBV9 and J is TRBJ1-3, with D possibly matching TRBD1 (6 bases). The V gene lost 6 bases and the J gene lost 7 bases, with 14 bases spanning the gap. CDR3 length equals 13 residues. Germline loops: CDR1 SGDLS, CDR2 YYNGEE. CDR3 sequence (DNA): TGTGCCAGCAAAGGAGGGGGAGGGAACACCATATATTTT. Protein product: CASKGGGGNTIYF.

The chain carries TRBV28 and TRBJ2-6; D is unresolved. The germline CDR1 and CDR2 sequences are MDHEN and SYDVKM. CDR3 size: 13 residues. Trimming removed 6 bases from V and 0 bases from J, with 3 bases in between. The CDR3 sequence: CASRASGANVLTF. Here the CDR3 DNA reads TGTGCCAGCAGGGCCTCTGGGGCCAACGTCCTGACTTTC.

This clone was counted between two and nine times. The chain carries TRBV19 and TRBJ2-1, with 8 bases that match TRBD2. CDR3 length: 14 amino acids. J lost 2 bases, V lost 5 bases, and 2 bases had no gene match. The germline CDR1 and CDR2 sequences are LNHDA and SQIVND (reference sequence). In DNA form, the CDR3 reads TGTGCCAGTAGTGCGACTAGCGCCTACAATGAGCAGTTCTTC. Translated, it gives CASSATSAYNEQFF.